These 14 T cell receptor beta chains were sequenced from one sample in a study of T cell responses to AZD1222 COVID-19 vaccine. Method: immunoSEQ multiplex PCR; TCRdb's copy keeps in-frame clones and lacks some. Among tens of thousands of clones listed, 90% were seen once. Sequencing was performed on peripheral blood, taken 28 days after the second AZD1222 dose. Receptors originate from an adult who received the AZD1222 COVID-19 vaccine.

This rearrangement joins TRBV19 to TRBJ1-2, with D hard to call. V lost 3 bases to trimming and J lost 2 bases, with 10 bases between them. CDR3 length equals 14 residues. In germline, CDR1 is LNHDA, CDR2 SQIVND (reference sequence). CDR3 coding DNA: TGTGCCAGTAGTATTGTTTCGGTCAACTATGGCTACACCTTC. Translating gives CASSIVSVNYGYTF.

In its sample, this clone was seen a few times. This chain links TRBV3-1 (or the pseudogene TRBV3-2) with TRBJ2-6, with 9 nucleotides matching TRBD1. The CDR3 is made up of 19 amino acids. Germline V gene data show CDR1 as LGHDT and CDR2 as YNNKEL (reference sequence). Losses at the gene ends were 0 bases for V and 4 bases for J; bases not matched to a gene: 10. Written as DNA, the CDR3 is TGTGCCAGCAGCCAAGAAAATAACAGGGGGCGGGGCGGGGCCAACGTCCTGACTTTC. Its translation is CASSQENNRGRGGANVLTF.

The chain has TRBV27 and TRBJ2-2, with no clear D. V was cut by 5 bases and J by 3 bases, with 16 bases left in between. Germline values: CDR1 MNHEY, CDR2 SMNVEV (reference sequence). The CDR3 totals 16 residues. In DNA, the CDR3 is TGTGCCAGCAGTCCACCTAGGCTGCAATACACCGGGGAGCTGTTTTTT. Amino acids: CASSPPRLQYTGELFF.

The chain links TRBV29-1 to TRBJ1-6; tentative D call: TRBD1 (5 bases). From germline, CDR1 is SQVTM and CDR2 ANQGSEA. Between the trimmed V and J ends, which lost 3 bases and 0 bases, there was a span of 24 bases. The CDR3 extends over 20 amino acids. The CDR3 here is CSVEPPSPGEGRSYNSPLHF. The DNA for the CDR3 is TGCAGCGTTGAGCCTCCAAGCCCGGGCGAGGGGCGCTCCTATAATTCACCCCTCCACTTT.

This sequence joins TRBV25-1 and TRBJ1-2, with TRBD1 matching 8 bases. Per the germline V gene, CDR1 is MGHDK and CDR2 is SYGVNS. Trimming took 2 bases from V and 7 from J; bases not matched to a gene: 9. The CDR3 totals 15 residues. The CDR3 here is CASSERGDRGGGYTF. The CDR3 nucleotides read TGTGCCAGCAGTGAAAGAGGAGACAGGGGCGGTGGCTACACCTTC.

This chain connects TRBV19 to TRBJ1-2, with D perhaps TRBD1 (6 bases). Germline assignment: CDR1 LNHDA and CDR2 SQIVND (reference sequence). This CDR3 region has 15 residues. The V gene lost 0 bases and the J gene lost 4 bases, with 12 bases spanning the gap. The CDR3 is CASSIDRGGAYGYTF. The CDR3 bases are TGTGCCAGTAGTATAGATCGGGGGGGCGCCTATGGCTACACCTTC.

The chain links TRBV23-1 to TRBJ2-7; D is possibly TRBD1 (6 bases). Being an ORF, TRBV23-1 has a function that is uncertain. The V end lost 0 bases, the J end lost 1 base, and 13 bases lay between the germline ends. The CDR3 consists of 16 residues. As DNA, the CDR3 is TGCGCCAGCAGTCAATCAAGGGGCCAGGGGTCCTACGAGCAGTACTTC. Translating it yields CASSQSRGQGSYEQYF.

This chain connects TRBV10-3 to TRBJ2-7; no reliable D call. Germline V lookup: CDR1 ENHRY, CDR2 SYGVKD. This CDR3 spans 11 amino acids. V lost 2 bases, J lost 7 bases, and 6 bases lay in between. As DNA, the CDR3 is TGTGCCATCAGTGAGCTCGGGGAGCAGTACTTC. Amino acids: CAISELGEQYF.

The rearrangement links TRBV28 to TRBJ1-5; 7 bases agree with TRBD1. With 7 bases clipped from V and 7 bases from J, the junction kept 10 bases outside the gene matches. The CDR3 runs 14 residues. Germline V CDR1 and CDR2: MDHEN, SYDVKM. The CDR3 loop reads CASIRGQWDQPQHF. In DNA form, the CDR3 reads TGTGCCAGCATTCGGGGACAGTGGGACCAGCCCCAGCATTTT.

The CDR3 bases are TGTGCCAGCAGCTTAGGGACTAGCGGGGTTATTACCTACAATGAGCAGTTCTTC. The encoded protein is CASSLGTSGVITYNEQFF. The rearrangement joins TRBV7-2 to TRBJ2-1, with 12 bases identical to TRBD2. Looked up from germline, CDR1 is SGHTA and CDR2 is FQGNSA. Germline trimming cut 1 base from V and 2 bases from J; bases unmatched to any gene: 6. The length of the CDR3 is 18 residues.

The rearrangement uses TRBV25-1 and TRBJ2-5; 13 bases align to TRBD2. V shed 7 bases, J shed 1 base, and the junction held 3 bases outside the gene matches. This CDR3 is built from 15 residues. In germline, CDR1 is MGHDK, CDR2 SYGVNS. The CDR3 protein is CASKTSGGPQETQYF. The CDR3 DNA reads as TGTGCCAGCAAGACTAGCGGGGGGCCCCAAGAGACCCAGTACTTC.

This clone is a singleton in its sample. Within the sample, other DNA sequences also encode this same CDR3. The V call is TRBV19, the J call TRBJ2-6; D ambiguous. The CDR3 totals 14 residues. Germline values: CDR1 LNHDA, CDR2 SQIVND (reference sequence). Trimming cost V 3 bases and J 0 bases, with 3 bases left between them. The CDR3 loop is CASSISSGANVLTF. The CDR3 region has the DNA TGTGCCAGTAGTATTAGCTCTGGGGCCAACGTCCTGACTTTC.

This clone has just one count. This sequence joins TRBV19 and TRBJ1-1, with D unresolved. The CDR3 totals 10 residues. Germline V gene sequence: CDR1 LNHDA, CDR2 SQIVND (reference sequence). V lost 6 bases and J 4 bases, leaving 3 bases between the germline ends. Written as DNA, the CDR3 is TGTGCCAGTAGAGGCACTGAAGCTTTCTTT. Translated, it gives CASRGTEAFF.

Of note for this clone: The germline gene is not matched at one end of the junction; a read error may be the cause. The gene calls are TRBV6-5 and TRBJ2-1; TRBD1 might be the D (5 bases). CDR3 length: 13 amino acids. CDR1 is MNHEY, CDR2 SVGAGI, per germline. CDR3 in DNA: TGTGCCAGCAGTGACTCAGGGCGGAATGAGCAGTTCTTC. This sequence encodes CASSDSGRNEQFF.